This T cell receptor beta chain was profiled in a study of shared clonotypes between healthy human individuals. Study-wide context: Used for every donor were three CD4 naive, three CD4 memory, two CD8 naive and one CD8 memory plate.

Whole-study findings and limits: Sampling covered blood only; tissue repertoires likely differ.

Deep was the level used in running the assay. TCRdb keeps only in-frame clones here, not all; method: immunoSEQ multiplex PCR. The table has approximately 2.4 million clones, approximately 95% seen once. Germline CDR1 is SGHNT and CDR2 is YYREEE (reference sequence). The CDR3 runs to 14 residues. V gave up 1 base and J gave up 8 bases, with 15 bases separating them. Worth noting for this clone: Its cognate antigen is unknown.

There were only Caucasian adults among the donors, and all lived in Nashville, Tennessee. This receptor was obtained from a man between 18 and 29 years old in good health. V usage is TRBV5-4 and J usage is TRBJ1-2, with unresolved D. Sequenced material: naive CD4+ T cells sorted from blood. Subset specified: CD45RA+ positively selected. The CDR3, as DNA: TGTGCCAGCAGCTTGCCAGGCCCTGCTATGGGCTACACCTTC. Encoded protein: CASSLPGPAMGYTF.